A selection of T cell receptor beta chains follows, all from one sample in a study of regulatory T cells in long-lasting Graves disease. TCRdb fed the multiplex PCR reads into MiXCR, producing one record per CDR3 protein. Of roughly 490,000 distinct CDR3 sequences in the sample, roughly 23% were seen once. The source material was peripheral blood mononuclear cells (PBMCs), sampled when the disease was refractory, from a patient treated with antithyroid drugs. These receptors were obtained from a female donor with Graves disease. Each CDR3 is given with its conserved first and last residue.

cdr3_aa: CSAPGPLLAKGNEQFF; j_call: TRBJ2-1; v_call: TRBV20-1; cdr3_length: 16
cdr3_aa: CASSRGVPGYEQYF; j_call: TRBJ2-7; v_call: TRBV6-1; cdr3_length: 14
cdr3_aa: CSVVIKNIREQYF; j_call: TRBJ2-7; v_call: TRBV29-1; cdr3_length: 13
cdr3_aa: CASSIGQRESGNTIYF; j_call: TRBJ1-3; v_call: TRBV13; cdr3_length: 16
cdr3_aa: CASSYLPGTYGYTF; j_call: TRBJ1-2; v_call: TRBV6-5; cdr3_length: 14
cdr3_aa: CASSTGQDNEQFF; j_call: TRBJ2-1; v_call: TRBV19; cdr3_length: 13
cdr3_aa: CASSSNRGGHYEQYF; j_call: TRBJ2-7; v_call: TRBV28; cdr3_length: 15
cdr3_aa: CATSRDLDKIYEQYF; j_call: TRBJ2-7; v_call: TRBV15; cdr3_length: 15
cdr3_aa: CSAGDIWGGYGYTF; j_call: TRBJ1-2; v_call: TRBV20-1; cdr3_length: 14
cdr3_aa: CASSSGAGQPNQPQHF; j_call: TRBJ1-5; v_call: TRBV28; cdr3_length: 16
cdr3_aa: CASSFAGGTTGNTIYF; j_call: TRBJ1-3; v_call: TRBV7-2; cdr3_length: 16
cdr3_aa: CASSPRIGGAAEGGYTF; j_call: TRBJ1-2; v_call: TRBV7-2; cdr3_length: 17
cdr3_aa: CASSDQGYQPQHF; j_call: TRBJ1-5; v_call: TRBV6-1; cdr3_length: 13
cdr3_aa: CASSEMGGNTIYF; j_call: TRBJ1-3; v_call: TRBV2; cdr3_length: 13
cdr3_aa: CASSYAAGYYEQYF; j_call: TRBJ2-7; v_call: TRBV6-5; cdr3_length: 14
cdr3_aa: CSVEAGQGRYEQYF; j_call: TRBJ2-7; v_call: TRBV29-1; cdr3_length: 14
cdr3_aa: CATSRRQGQNYGYTF; j_call: TRBJ1-2; v_call: TRBV15; cdr3_length: 15
cdr3_aa: CASSTGTSGRIRQETQYF; j_call: TRBJ2-5; v_call: TRBV12-3/TRBV12-4; cdr3_length: 18
cdr3_aa: CASSSDRDEQYF; j_call: TRBJ2-7; v_call: TRBV28; cdr3_length: 12
cdr3_aa: CASSISENIQYF; j_call: TRBJ2-4; v_call: TRBV19; cdr3_length: 12
cdr3_aa: CASRPSGTGVYNSPLHF; j_call: TRBJ1-6; v_call: TRBV6-1; cdr3_length: 17
cdr3_aa: CASSERTGFETQYF; j_call: TRBJ2-5; v_call: TRBV7-2; cdr3_length: 14
cdr3_aa: CATSRGQGRLNYGYTF; j_call: TRBJ1-2; v_call: TRBV15; cdr3_length: 16
cdr3_aa: CASSSRQGLTDTQYF; j_call: TRBJ2-3; v_call: TRBV27; cdr3_length: 15
cdr3_aa: CASRSPVWYNEQFF; j_call: TRBJ2-1; v_call: TRBV27; cdr3_length: 14
cdr3_aa: CASSLSQNNYGYTF; j_call: TRBJ1-2; v_call: TRBV27; cdr3_length: 14
cdr3_aa: CASSPYGRTLETQYF; j_call: TRBJ2-5; v_call: TRBV18; cdr3_length: 15
cdr3_aa: CASSSPQIDTQYF; j_call: TRBJ2-3; v_call: TRBV28; cdr3_length: 13
cdr3_aa: CASSELRSNQPQHF; j_call: TRBJ1-5; v_call: TRBV6-1; cdr3_length: 14
cdr3_aa: CASSPGEGKNTEAFF; j_call: TRBJ1-1; v_call: TRBV9; cdr3_length: 15
cdr3_aa: CASSKGQGENYGYTF; j_call: TRBJ1-2; v_call: TRBV5-1; cdr3_length: 15
cdr3_aa: CASRIDGNTEAFF; j_call: TRBJ1-1; v_call: TRBV6-1; cdr3_length: 13
cdr3_aa: CASRRDNHEKLFF; j_call: TRBJ1-4; v_call: TRBV28; cdr3_length: 13
cdr3_aa: CSARLAGATDTQYF; j_call: TRBJ2-3; v_call: TRBV20-1; cdr3_length: 14
cdr3_aa: CASSSHRDRRPEKLFF; j_call: TRBJ1-4; v_call: TRBV7-8; cdr3_length: 16
cdr3_aa: CASSTGVNNSPLHF; j_call: TRBJ1-6; v_call: TRBV6-1; cdr3_length: 14
cdr3_aa: CSARAGDWDYEQYF; j_call: TRBJ2-7; v_call: TRBV20-1; cdr3_length: 14
cdr3_aa: CASSPMIMGNIQYF; j_call: TRBJ2-4; v_call: TRBV6-1; cdr3_length: 14
cdr3_aa: CASSFTYPQGTSYEQYF; j_call: TRBJ2-7; v_call: TRBV28; cdr3_length: 17
cdr3_aa: CASSPGAGAGAEAFF; j_call: TRBJ1-1; v_call: TRBV18; cdr3_length: 15
cdr3_aa: CASSPPGGGLEKLFF; j_call: TRBJ1-4; v_call: TRBV28; cdr3_length: 15
cdr3_aa: CARTRDRGEELFF; j_call: TRBJ2-2; v_call: TRBV30; cdr3_length: 13
cdr3_aa: CASSSDRGLIYGYTF; j_call: TRBJ1-2; v_call: TRBV7-2; cdr3_length: 15
cdr3_aa: CSASPNIGSNQPQHF; j_call: TRBJ1-5; v_call: TRBV20-1; cdr3_length: 15
cdr3_aa: CASSLAAGFPVSKNIQYF; j_call: TRBJ2-4; v_call: TRBV7-2; cdr3_length: 18